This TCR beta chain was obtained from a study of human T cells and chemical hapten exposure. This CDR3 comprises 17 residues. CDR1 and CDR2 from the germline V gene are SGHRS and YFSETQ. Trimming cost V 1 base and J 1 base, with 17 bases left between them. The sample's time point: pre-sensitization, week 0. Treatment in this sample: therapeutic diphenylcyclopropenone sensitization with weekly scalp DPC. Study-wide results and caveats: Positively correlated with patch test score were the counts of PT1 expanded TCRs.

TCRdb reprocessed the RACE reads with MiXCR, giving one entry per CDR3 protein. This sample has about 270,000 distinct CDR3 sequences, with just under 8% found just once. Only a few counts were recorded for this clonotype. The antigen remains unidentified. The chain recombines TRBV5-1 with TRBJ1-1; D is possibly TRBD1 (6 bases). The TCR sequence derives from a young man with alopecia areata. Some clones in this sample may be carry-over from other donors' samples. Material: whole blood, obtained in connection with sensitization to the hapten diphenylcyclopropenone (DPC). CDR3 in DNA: TGCGCCAGCAGCTTGCTGGGGGGGCTTAATCCGAACACTGAAGCTTTCTTT. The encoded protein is CASSLLGGLNPNTEAFF.